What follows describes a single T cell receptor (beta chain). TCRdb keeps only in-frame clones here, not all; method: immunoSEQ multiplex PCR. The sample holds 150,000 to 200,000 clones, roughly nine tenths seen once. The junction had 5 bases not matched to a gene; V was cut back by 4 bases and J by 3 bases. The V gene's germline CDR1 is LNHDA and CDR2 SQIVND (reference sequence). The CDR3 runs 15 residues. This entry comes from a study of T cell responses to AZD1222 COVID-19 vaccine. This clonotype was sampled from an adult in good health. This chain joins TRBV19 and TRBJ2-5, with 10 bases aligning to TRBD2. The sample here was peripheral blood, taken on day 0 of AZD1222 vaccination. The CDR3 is CASSTGLAEEETQYF. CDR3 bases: TGTGCCAGTAGTACCGGACTAGCGGAAGAAGAGACCCAGTACTTC.